This T cell receptor (beta chain) was recovered during a study of a mutant IDH1 vaccine in newly diagnosed glioma. Background on the study: Treated patients had a mean age of approximately 40 years and a sex split that was around 62% male and roughly 40% female. Earlier treatment was radiotherapy, temozolomide, or both, with most getting both. The study, taken as a whole, reports: A vaccine-induced immune response developed in approximately 94% of the patients.

Time point specified: week 35, safety follow-up. The study gave 300 ug of mutant IDH1 20-mer peptide per vaccine dose, with topical imiquimod. Sequencing used immunoSEQ multiplex PCR; TCRdb keeps in-frame clones, though not all of them. The table lists about 54,000 clones, around four fifths of them singletons. V was trimmed by 2 bases and J by 5 bases, leaving 9 bases between them. CDR3 length: 13 amino acids. Germline CDR1 is MNHEY and CDR2 is SMNVEV (reference sequence). Concerning this clone itself: Its antigen is still unknown.

The receptor was derived from a woman between 18 and 30 years old with glioma. The sample in question was PBMCs, obtained from a glioma patient whose treatment included an IDH1 peptide vaccine. The chain recombines TRBV27 with TRBJ2-5; perhaps TRBD2 as D (6 bases). The CDR3 DNA is TGTGCCAGCAGTTTAGCGGGAAGCGAGACCCAGTACTTC. It yields the protein CASSLAGSETQYF.